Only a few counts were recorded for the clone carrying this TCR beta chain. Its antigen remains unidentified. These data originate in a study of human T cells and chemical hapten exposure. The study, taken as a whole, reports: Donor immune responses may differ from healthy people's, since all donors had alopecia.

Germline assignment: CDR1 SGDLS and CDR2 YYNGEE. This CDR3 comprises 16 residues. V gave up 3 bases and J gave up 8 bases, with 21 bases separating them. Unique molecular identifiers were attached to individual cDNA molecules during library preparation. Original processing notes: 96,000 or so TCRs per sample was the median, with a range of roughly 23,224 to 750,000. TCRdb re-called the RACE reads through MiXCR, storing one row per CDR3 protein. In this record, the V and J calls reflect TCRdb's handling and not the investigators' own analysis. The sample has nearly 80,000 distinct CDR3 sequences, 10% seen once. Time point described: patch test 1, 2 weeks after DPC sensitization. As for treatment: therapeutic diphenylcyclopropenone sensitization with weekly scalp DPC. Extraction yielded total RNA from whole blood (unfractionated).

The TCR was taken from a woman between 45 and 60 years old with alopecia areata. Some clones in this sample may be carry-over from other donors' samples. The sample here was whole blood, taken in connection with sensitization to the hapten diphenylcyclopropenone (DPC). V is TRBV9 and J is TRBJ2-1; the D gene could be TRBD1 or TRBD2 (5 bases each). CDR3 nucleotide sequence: TGTGCCAGCAGCGCCCTTACCGGGACCCTCGGGGATGAGCAGTTCTTC. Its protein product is CASSALTGTLGDEQFF.